These T cell receptor beta chains were read from a single sample in a study of OX40 agonist ivuxolimab in advanced cancers. Sequenced by immunoSEQ multiplex PCR; TCRdb stores in-frame clones only, minus some. Altogether more than 65,000 clones are present, 88% being singletons, with the ten largest covering approximately 0.6%. Sequencing used CD4+ or CD8+ T cells sorted from blood, obtained in a trial of the OX40 agonist ivuxolimab. These receptors came from an adult with an advanced solid tumor such as melanoma, head and neck, liver or kidney cancer. The CDR3 runs from the conserved cysteine through the conserved F or W. D genes are given only for firm matches. Expanded clones get a size class; other rows say once, few or many, or leave the size out.

CDR3 length: 15; D gene: TRBD2; J gene: TRBJ2-1; clone size: NA; V gene: TRBV30; CDR3 protein: CAWSLSGGPYNEQFF; CDR3 DNA: TGTGCCTGGAGTCTGAGCGGGGGGCCCTACAATGAGCAGTTCTTC
CDR3 length: 13; D gene: TRBD1; J gene: TRBJ1-5; clone size: few; V gene: TRBV18; CDR3 protein: CASSLDRGQPQHF; CDR3 DNA: TGTGCCAGCTCACTCGACAGGGGGCAGCCCCAGCATTTT
CDR3 length: 14; D gene: TRBD1; J gene: TRBJ2-2; clone size: NA; V gene: TRBV2; CDR3 protein: CASSARGTGGELFF; CDR3 DNA: TGTGCCAGCAGTGCCAGGGGGACAGGCGGGGAGCTGTTTTTT
CDR3 length: 18; D gene: TRBD1; J gene: TRBJ2-6; clone size: NA; V gene: TRBV5-4; CDR3 protein: CASSSAETGGTGANVLTF; CDR3 DNA: TGTGCCAGCAGCTCGGCCGAGACAGGGGGAACTGGGGCCAACGTCCTGACTTTC
CDR3 length: 15; D gene: TRBD1; J gene: TRBJ1-2; clone size: few; V gene: TRBV4-1; CDR3 protein: CASSLGQATNYGYTF; CDR3 DNA: TGCGCCAGCAGCCTTGGACAGGCCACTAACTATGGCTACACCTTC
CDR3 length: 12; D gene: NA; J gene: TRBJ2-2; clone size: NA; V gene: TRBV7-9; CDR3 protein: CASSLGPGELFF; CDR3 DNA: TGTGCCAGCAGCTTAGGCCCCGGGGAGCTGTTTTTT
CDR3 length: 18; D gene: TRBD1; J gene: TRBJ2-1; clone size: NA; V gene: TRBV28; CDR3 protein: CASSGYAQGQGKYNEQFF; CDR3 DNA: TGTGCCAGCAGCGGTTACGCCCAGGGACAGGGGAAATACAATGAGCAGTTCTTC
CDR3 length: 13; D gene: NA; J gene: TRBJ1-2; clone size: NA; V gene: TRBV30; CDR3 protein: CAWSVGRVYGYTF; CDR3 DNA: TGTGCCTGGAGTGTTGGCAGGGTCTATGGCTACACCTTC
CDR3 length: 13; D gene: NA; J gene: TRBJ2-7; clone size: NA; V gene: TRBV30; CDR3 protein: CAWTYGGAYEQYF; CDR3 DNA: TGTGCCTGGACGTACGGGGGAGCCTACGAGCAGTACTTC
CDR3 length: 15; D gene: TRBD1; J gene: TRBJ1-5; clone size: NA; V gene: TRBV7-2; CDR3 protein: CASSPWTGGNQPQHF; CDR3 DNA: TGTGCCAGCAGCCCCTGGACAGGGGGCAACCAGCCCCAGCATTTT
CDR3 length: 16; D gene: TRBD2; J gene: TRBJ2-1; clone size: NA; V gene: TRBV5-4; CDR3 protein: CASSFLAGGLFNEQFF; CDR3 DNA: TGTGCCAGCAGCTTCTTAGCGGGGGGGCTCTTCAATGAGCAGTTCTTC
CDR3 length: 15; D gene: TRBD1; J gene: TRBJ1-4; clone size: NA; V gene: TRBV25-1; CDR3 protein: CASSDWTGGYEKLFF; CDR3 DNA: TGTGCCAGCAGTGACTGGACAGGGGGCTATGAAAAACTGTTTTTT
CDR3 length: 14; D gene: TRBD1; J gene: TRBJ1-5; clone size: NA; V gene: TRBV2; CDR3 protein: CASTEGQGNQPQHF; CDR3 DNA: TGTGCCAGCACCGAGGGACAGGGAAATCAGCCCCAGCATTTT
CDR3 length: 15; D gene: NA; J gene: TRBJ1-2; clone size: NA; V gene: TRBV7-3; CDR3 protein: CASSPGGQGNYGYTF; CDR3 DNA: TGTGCCAGCAGCCCCGGAGGGCAGGGCAACTATGGCTACACCTTC
CDR3 length: 12; D gene: NA; J gene: TRBJ1-5; clone size: few; V gene: TRBV28; CDR3 protein: CASSLIDQPQHF; CDR3 DNA: TGTGCCAGCAGTTTAATTGATCAGCCCCAGCATTTT
CDR3 length: 15; D gene: TRBD1; J gene: TRBJ2-7; clone size: NA; V gene: TRBV6-5; CDR3 protein: CASSYAGTGSYEQYF; CDR3 DNA: TGTGCCAGCAGTTACGCCGGGACAGGGTCCTACGAGCAGTACTTC
CDR3 length: 14; D gene: TRBD1; J gene: TRBJ1-2; clone size: few; V gene: TRBV6-6; CDR3 protein: CASRTGSGLYGYTF; CDR3 DNA: TGTGCCAGTCGGACAGGGTCTGGGCTATATGGCTACACCTTC
CDR3 length: 16; D gene: NA; J gene: TRBJ1-2; clone size: NA; V gene: TRBV18; CDR3 protein: CASSPTLGSPNYGYTF; CDR3 DNA: TGTGCCAGCTCACCCACCCTGGGATCGCCAAACTATGGCTACACCTTC
CDR3 length: 16; D gene: NA; J gene: TRBJ2-5; clone size: NA; V gene: TRBV5-6; CDR3 protein: CASSWGVSNDRETQYF; CDR3 DNA: TGTGCCAGCAGCTGGGGGGTATCCAATGATCGAGAGACCCAGTACTTC
CDR3 length: 17; D gene: TRBD2; J gene: TRBJ2-1; clone size: NA; V gene: TRBV5-1; CDR3 protein: CASSLRTSGGGYNEQFF; CDR3 DNA: TGCGCCAGCAGCCTGCGGACTAGCGGGGGGGGCTACAATGAGCAGTTCTTC
CDR3 length: 15; D gene: TRBD1; J gene: TRBJ1-1; clone size: NA; V gene: TRBV5-8; CDR3 protein: CASSKGQGLNTEAFF; CDR3 DNA: TGTGCCAGCAGCAAGGGACAGGGCTTGAACACTGAAGCTTTCTTT
CDR3 length: 13; D gene: NA; J gene: TRBJ1-1; clone size: few; V gene: TRBV5-1; CDR3 protein: CASSLVAPTEAFF; CDR3 DNA: TGCGCCAGCAGCTTGGTAGCCCCAACTGAAGCTTTCTTT
CDR3 length: 16; D gene: NA; J gene: TRBJ2-6; clone size: NA; V gene: TRBV2; CDR3 protein: CASSPLRGTGANVLTF; CDR3 DNA: TGTGCCAGCAGTCCTCTCCGGGGGACGGGGGCCAACGTCCTGACTTTC
CDR3 length: 17; D gene: NA; J gene: TRBJ2-1; clone size: NA; V gene: TRBV5-8; CDR3 protein: CASSLLHKGSSYNEQFF; CDR3 DNA: TGTGCCAGCAGCTTGTTGCATAAGGGGAGCTCCTACAATGAGCAGTTCTTC
CDR3 length: 14; D gene: TRBD1; J gene: TRBJ2-7; clone size: NA; V gene: TRBV5-1; CDR3 protein: CASSFLQGAGEQYF; CDR3 DNA: TGCGCCAGCAGCTTTCTACAGGGGGCAGGCGAGCAGTACTTC
CDR3 length: 15; D gene: NA; J gene: TRBJ1-2; clone size: NA; V gene: TRBV5-1; CDR3 protein: CASSLDPTGIYGYTF; CDR3 DNA: TGCGCCAGCAGCTTGGATCCCACAGGCATCTATGGCTACACCTTC
CDR3 length: 14; D gene: TRBD1; J gene: TRBJ1-1; clone size: once; V gene: TRBV5-8; CDR3 protein: CASSWDRVNTEAFF; CDR3 DNA: TGTGCCAGCAGCTGGGACAGGGTGAACACTGAAGCTTTCTTT
CDR3 length: 15; D gene: TRBD1; J gene: TRBJ2-5; clone size: few; V gene: TRBV5-1; CDR3 protein: CASSASGTAEETQYF; CDR3 DNA: TGCGCCAGCAGCGCATCCGGGACAGCCGAAGAGACCCAGTACTTC
CDR3 length: 15; D gene: NA; J gene: TRBJ1-2; clone size: NA; V gene: TRBV4-1; CDR3 protein: CASSQDEGGSYGYTF; CDR3 DNA: TGCGCCAGCAGCCAAGATGAGGGGGGGAGCTATGGCTACACCTTC
CDR3 length: 11; D gene: NA; J gene: TRBJ1-1; clone size: NA; V gene: TRBV5-1; CDR3 protein: CASSLGAEAFF; CDR3 DNA: TGCGCCAGCAGCTTGGGTGCCGAAGCTTTCTTT
CDR3 length: 14; D gene: NA; J gene: TRBJ2-1; clone size: NA; V gene: TRBV30; CDR3 protein: CAWRRDVVNYEQFF; CDR3 DNA: TGTGCCTGGAGAAGGGACGTGGTCAACTATGAGCAGTTCTTC
CDR3 length: 15; D gene: TRBD1; J gene: TRBJ1-2; clone size: NA; V gene: TRBV19; CDR3 protein: CASRLGQGINYGYTF; CDR3 DNA: TGTGCCAGTAGGCTAGGACAGGGCATTAACTATGGCTACACCTTC
CDR3 length: 16; D gene: NA; J gene: TRBJ2-7; clone size: NA; V gene: TRBV6-5; CDR3 protein: CASSYPYATGPYEQYF; CDR3 DNA: TGTGCCAGCAGTTACCCTTATGCCACCGGACCCTACGAGCAGTACTTC
CDR3 length: 13; D gene: NA; J gene: TRBJ1-2; clone size: NA; V gene: TRBV5-1; CDR3 protein: CASSLGGPLGYTF; CDR3 DNA: TGCGCCAGCAGCTTGGGGGGGCCTCTTGGCTACACCTTC